One sample yielded the 11 T cell receptor beta chains listed below, sequenced in a study of Ad26.COV2.S vaccination and SARS-CoV-2 variants (dated by TCRdb to the early 2020s). The treatment or condition label here, explained by the study, means: roughly 20 received Ad26.COV2.S at low or high dose, single or two shots; several received placebo; per-sample allocation not given. For vaccine and placebo recipients, the sequenced repertoires came from samples collected on day 63 after the first injection. Receptor amplification or capture employed the immunoSEQ multiplex PCR assay. TCRdb re-hosts the immuneACCESS table, in-frame sequences only. Its copies lack some clones; in the studies checked, an unresolved V gene accounts for under half of them, and the cause for the rest is not known. For this sample the table gives 350,000 to 500,000 clones, of which about 90% were detected only once. The ten largest clonotypes hold about 4.4% of the sample.

The specimen comprised peripheral blood, sampled in a trial of Ad26.COV2.S vaccine versus placebo. Every receptor here comes from a person between 18 and 59 years old who received the Ad26.COV2.S COVID-19 vaccine or a placebo.

This sequence joins TRBV4-1 and TRBJ2-1; the match to TRBD2 covers 12 bases. The CDR3 is 17 residues long. Looked up from germline, CDR1 is MGHRA and CDR2 is YSYEKL. Trimming removed 0 bases from V and 6 bases from J; junction bases left unmatched: 6. The CDR3 spells CASSQDRLAGGGNEQFF. CDR3 in DNA: TGCGCCAGCAGCCAAGATCGCCTAGCGGGAGGGGGCAATGAGCAGTTCTTC.

This clone occurred once. DNA for the CDR3: TGTGCCAGCAGCCCGTCTGGGGCCGAATTGGCCCAGCATTTT. Its protein product is CASSPSGAELAQHF. The rearrangement uses TRBV6-2 or TRBV6-3 and TRBJ1-5, with a possible D match to TRBD1 (5 bases). Deletions cut 6 bases from V and 11 bases from J, with 20 bases between. Germline values: CDR1 MNHEY, CDR2 SVGEGT. The CDR3 length is 14 residues.

This chain links TRBV28 with TRBJ2-3; possibly TRBD2 for D (6 bases). Germline CDR1 reads MDHEN; CDR2 reads SYDVKM. The CDR3 consists of 16 residues. Between the trimmed V and J ends, which lost 2 bases and 3 bases, there was a span of 15 bases. CDR3 DNA sequence: TGTGCCAGCAGTTTAGGTGCGGGATATGTGACAGATACGCAGTATTTT. Its protein product is CASSLGAGYVTDTQYF.

The V gene is TRBV30, the J gene TRBJ1-1, with D possibly matching TRBD1 (6 bases). The germline CDR1 and CDR2 sequences are GTSNPN and SVGIG (reference sequence). CDR3 size: 16 residues. The germline V and J ends were trimmed by 1 base and 1 base, with 16 bases remaining between them. This CDR3 reads CAWSGLGGGWNTEAFF. The CDR3 DNA sequence: TGTGCCTGGAGTGGGCTTGGGGGCGGATGGAACACTGAAGCTTTCTTT.

The chain is built from TRBV28 and TRBJ1-5; possible D gene TRBD1, 6 bases. The CDR3 sequence is 14 residues long. The V end lost 2 bases, the J end lost 6 bases, and 11 bases lay between the germline ends. The germline V gene encodes CDR1 MDHEN and CDR2 SYDVKM. CDR3 protein: CASSLLQGSQPQHF. The CDR3 nucleotides read TGTGCCAGCAGTTTACTACAGGGAAGTCAGCCCCAGCATTTT.

The chain combines TRBV10-3 with TRBJ2-1; 10 nucleotides align to TRBD2. The CDR3 loop spans 15 amino acids. Germline CDR1 and CDR2: ENHRY and SYGVKD. J was trimmed by 2 bases and V by 3 bases; bases with no gene match: 1. CDR3 sequence (DNA): TGTGCCATCAGTGAAAGCGGGAGGGCCTACAATGAGCAGTTCTTC. Translated: CAISESGRAYNEQFF.

The rearrangement joins TRBV7-2 to TRBJ2-2, with 8 bases lining up with TRBD1. Looked up from germline, CDR1 is SGHTA and CDR2 is FQGNSA. J was trimmed by 5 bases and V by 6 bases; bases with no gene match: 5. The CDR3 is 14 residues long. This CDR3 is CASRLTGGTGELFF. The CDR3 DNA reads TGTGCCAGCAGACTTACAGGGGGGACCGGGGAGCTGTTTTTT.

The sample holds one count of this clone. The gene calls are TRBV5-8 and TRBJ2-1; 11 positions agree with TRBD2. Germline V lookup: CDR1 SGHTS, CDR2 YDEGEE. Trimming cost V 4 bases and J 3 bases; bases outside gene matches: 12. There are 18 residues in the CDR3. The CDR3 nucleotides read TGTGCCAGCAGCCCCGGGACTAGCGGAGCCCGTTTCTACAATGAGCAGTTCTTC. It translates to CASSPGTSGARFYNEQFF.

The chain links TRBV9 to TRBJ2-5; 10 bases line up with TRBD2. V lost 0 bases to trimming and J lost 5 bases; unmatched junction nucleotides: 4. The CDR3 extends over 15 amino acids. Germline CDR1 is SGDLS and CDR2 is YYNGEE. In nucleotides, the CDR3 is TGTGCCAGCAGCGTAGGGACTAGCGGATGGGAGACCCAGTACTTC. Its translation: CASSVGTSGWETQYF.

The chain couples TRBV5-3 to TRBJ2-1; 11 nucleotides line up with TRBD2. TRBV5-3 is marked as an open reading frame, function uncertain. V dropped 0 bases and J dropped 3; count of bases not matched to a gene: 2. This CDR3 spans 16 amino acids. The CDR3 nucleotides read TGTGCCAGAAGCTTGGAACTAGCGGGAGACTACAATGAGCAGTTCTTC. Translating gives CARSLELAGDYNEQFF.

V usage is TRBV13 and J usage is TRBJ2-2; D is perhaps TRBD1 (7 bases). Trimming took 7 bases from V and 6 from J, leaving 27 bases between them. Germline CDR1 PRHDT, CDR2 FYEKMQ (reference sequence). The CDR3 extends over 18 amino acids. The chain's CDR3 is CASTQTVGRGVLAGELFF. The CDR3 bases are TGTGCCAGCACCCAGACCGTGGGCAGGGGGGTTTTGGCCGGGGAGCTGTTTTTT.